A single sample is the source of the 22 T cell receptor beta chains below, sequenced in a study of Ad26.COV2.S vaccination and SARS-CoV-2 variants. Clones were sequenced by immunoSEQ multiplex PCR, and TCRdb holds only the in-frame ones, with some missing. The sample shows 440,000 or so clones, about 90% of them seen only once. Treatment specified: some 20 received Ad26.COV2.S at low or high dose, single or two shots; about 5 received placebo; per-sample allocation not given. Specimen acquisition occurred on day 63 following the initial vaccine or placebo injection. The sample in question was peripheral blood, obtained in a trial of Ad26.COV2.S vaccine versus placebo. These receptors originate from a person aged 18 to 65 who received the Ad26.COV2.S COVID-19 vaccine or a placebo.

In DNA, the CDR3 is TGTGCCAGCAGTGGGTCCATAGCGGGAGGAAGGCAGGAGACCCAGTACTTC. Amino acids: CASSGSIAGGRQETQYF. The J gene is TRBJ2-5, the V gene TRBV6-2 or TRBV6-3, with 10 bases identical to TRBD2. Germline V CDR1 and CDR2: MNHEY, SVGEGT. With 5 bases clipped from V and 5 bases from J, the junction kept 14 bases outside the gene matches. The CDR3 totals 17 residues.

The chain joins TRBV19 to TRBJ1-2; 8 bases are a match to TRBD1. Germline assignment: CDR1 LNHDA and CDR2 SQIVND (reference sequence). The J segment lost 0 bases and the V segment lost 5 bases, leaving 11 bases of the junction unmatched. The CDR3 contains 17 residues. This CDR3 reads CASSPGGDRSANYGYTF. The CDR3 DNA is TGTGCCAGTAGTCCCGGGGGGGACAGGTCAGCTAACTATGGCTACACCTTC.

This sequence joins TRBV13 and TRBJ1-2; 11 bases map to TRBD1. There are 17 residues in the CDR3. The V and J ends lost 5 bases and 0 bases, in that order; junction bases with no gene match: 8. Germline values: CDR1 PRHDT, CDR2 FYEKMQ (reference sequence). The CDR3 region is CASSNTDRGLANYGYTF. For the CDR3, the DNA is TGTGCCAGCAGCAATACGGACAGGGGGCTAGCTAACTATGGCTACACCTTC.

The genes are TRBV19 and TRBJ1-5; no reliable D call. The germline V and J ends were trimmed by 6 bases and 0 bases, with 9 bases remaining between them. The CDR3 loop spans 14 amino acids. Germline V gives CDR1 LNHDA, CDR2 SQIVND (reference sequence). The CDR3: CASRDYYSNQPQHF. As DNA, the CDR3 is TGTGCCAGTAGAGACTATTATAGCAATCAGCCCCAGCATTTT.

The chain recombines TRBV25-1 with TRBJ1-6; 10 bases are shared with TRBD1. Per the germline V gene, CDR1 is MGHDK and CDR2 is SYGVNS. Unmatched junction bases numbered 4, after V lost 3 bases and J lost 5 bases. CDR3 length: 16 residues. CDR3 sequence reads: CASSDGDRGNNSPLHF. The CDR3, as DNA: TGTGCCAGCAGTGATGGGGACAGGGGCAATAATTCACCCCTCCACTTT.

The chain combines TRBV7-8 with TRBJ2-7, with 10 bases identical to TRBD1. Germline V CDR1 and CDR2: SGHVS, FQNEAQ. The CDR3 runs to 15 residues. The J segment lost 6 bases and the V segment lost 5 bases, leaving 10 bases of the junction unmatched. Here the CDR3 DNA reads TGTGCCAGCAGCACTCTGACAGGGGGCCTTGGCGAGCAGTACTTC. This gives the protein CASSTLTGGLGEQYF.

The chain employs TRBV9 and TRBJ2-5, with D maybe TRBD2 (7 bases). The V and J ends lost 4 bases and 4 bases respectively, with 14 bases between them. The CDR3 runs 14 residues. Per the germline V gene, CDR1 is SGDLS and CDR2 is YYNGEE. CDR3 loop: CASSSQGGGETQYF. In nucleotides, the CDR3 is TGTGCCAGCAGCTCGCAGGGAGGGGGAGAGACCCAGTACTTC.

This clone was counted once. The V and J genes are TRBV28 and TRBJ1-4; D gene ambiguous. V lost 2 bases and J lost 2, with 6 bases in between. From germline, CDR1 is MDHEN and CDR2 SYDVKM. CDR3 length: 14 residues. The CDR3 DNA reads TGTGCCAGCAGTTTACGGGCGACTAATGAAAAACTGTTTTTT. Protein: CASSLRATNEKLFF. The variable domain in full, with the rest retrieved from reference TRBV28 and TRBJ1-4, is DVKVTQSSRYLVKRTGEKVFLECVQDMDHENMFWYRQDPGLGLRLIYFSYDVKMKEKGDIPEGYSVSREKKERFSLILESASTNQTSMYLCASSLRATNEKLFFGSGTQLSVL.

The V gene is TRBV7-2, the J gene TRBJ2-1; D gene unclear. V lost 1 base to trimming and J lost 6 bases, with 10 bases between them. The CDR3 is made up of 14 amino acids. CDR1 SGHTA and CDR2 FQGNSA come from the germline V gene. The CDR3 nucleotides are TGTGCCAGCAGCTTAGGGGTTACACGCAATGAGCAGTTCTTC. This gives the protein CASSLGVTRNEQFF.

This clone was recorded only once. This chain uses TRBV25-1 with TRBJ2-1; D uncertain. CDR1 is MGHDK and CDR2 is SYGVNS in the germline V gene. Deletions cut 7 bases from V and 2 bases from J, with 21 bases between. This CDR3 is 17 amino acids long. The CDR3: CASTPTGRPSAYNEQFF. As DNA, the CDR3 is TGTGCCAGCACCCCCACCGGACGCCCGTCTGCCTACAATGAGCAGTTCTTC.

This clone was observed a handful of times. V and J are TRBV6-2 or TRBV6-3 and TRBJ2-7, with D possibly being TRBD1 or TRBD2 (5 bases each). The length of the CDR3 is 13 residues. The ends were cut back, 2 bases at V and 6 bases at J, with 11 bases in the middle. CDR1 MNHEY and CDR2 SVGEGT come from the germline V gene. The CDR3 loop is CASSYGTVTEQYF. CDR3 DNA: TGTGCCAGCAGTTACGGGACCGTAACCGAGCAGTACTTC.

The chain recombines TRBV30 with TRBJ1-1; D is uncertain. V lost 2 bases and J 4 bases, leaving 11 bases between the germline ends. The CDR3 sequence is 13 residues long. Germline CDR1 GTSNPN, CDR2 SVGIG (reference sequence). The CDR3 loop reads CAWSLRGGTEAFF. The CDR3 region has the DNA TGTGCCTGGAGTTTGAGAGGAGGCACTGAAGCTTTCTTT.

The chain has TRBV2 and TRBJ1-3, with TRBD1 as a possible D gene (6 bases). Germline CDR1 and CDR2: SNHLY and FYNNEI. The CDR3 extends over 15 amino acids. Between the trimmed V and J ends, which lost 6 bases and 0 bases, there was a span of 12 bases. CDR3 coding DNA: TGTGCCAGCAGGGGCTGGGGGGCCTCTGGAAACACCATATATTTT. It codes for CASRGWGASGNTIYF.

The V gene is TRBV15, the J gene TRBJ1-5; D might be TRBD1 (5 bases). There are 15 residues in the CDR3. Germline V gene lookup returns CDR1 LNHNV and CDR2 YYDKDF (reference sequence). Trimming took 0 bases from V and 4 from J, leaving 10 bases between them. The CDR3 sequence is CATSRDGQPNQPQHF. The CDR3 DNA sequence: TGTGCCACCAGCAGAGATGGACAACCAAATCAGCCCCAGCATTTT. The full variable domain, rest sourced from reference TRBV15 and TRBJ1-5, is DAMVIQNPRYQVTQFGKPVTLSCSQTLNHNVMYWYQQKSSQAPKLLFHYYDKDFNNEADTPDNFQSRRPNTSFCFLDIRSPGLGDTAMYLCATSRDGQPNQPQHFGDGTRLSIL.

The chain combines TRBV7-9 with TRBJ2-2; D uncertain. V was clipped by 1 base and J by 6 bases, with 3 bases between them. CDR3 length equals 12 residues. CDR1 SEHNR and CDR2 FQNEAQ come from the germline V gene (reference sequence). The CDR3 nucleotides read TGTGCCAGCAGCTTAGGGGCCGGGGAGCTGTTTTTT. Translation gives CASSLGAGELFF.

The V gene is TRBV28, the J gene TRBJ2-7; 8 nucleotides align to TRBD2. Germline-derived CDR1 and CDR2 are MDHEN and SYDVKM. The junction had 1 base not matched to a gene; V was cut back by 7 bases and J by 2 bases. CDR3 length equals 12 residues. The CDR3: CASKGLAYEQYF. The CDR3 DNA sequence: TGTGCCAGCAAGGGACTAGCCTACGAGCAGTACTTC.

V usage is TRBV3-1 (or the pseudogene TRBV3-2) and J usage is TRBJ1-5; D unclear. The V gene lost 4 bases and the J gene lost 5 bases, with 6 bases spanning the gap. This CDR3 region has 12 residues. Germline assignment: CDR1 LGHDT and CDR2 YNNKEL (reference sequence). CDR3 region: CASSLRDQPQHF. CDR3 sequence (DNA): TGTGCCAGCAGCCTACGAGATCAGCCCCAGCATTTT.

This chain connects TRBV7-2 to TRBJ2-5; the D gene is possibly TRBD2 (6 bases). With 5 bases removed from V and 4 bases from J, the gap between germline ends came to 17 bases. The germline V gene encodes CDR1 SGHTA and CDR2 FQGNSA. The CDR3 length is 15 residues. The CDR3 coding sequence is TGTGCCAGCAGCCGGGGCGGGGCGCGGAGAGAGACCCAGTACTTC. Amino acids: CASSRGGARRETQYF.

The genes are TRBV12-3 or TRBV12-4 and TRBJ1-5; D unresolved. V was pared by 6 bases and J by 7 bases, with 10 bases between. This CDR3 comprises 12 residues. DNA for the CDR3: TGTGCCAGCAGCCGAACGGGGCAGCCCCAGCATTTT. This encodes CASSRTGQPQHF.

The chain links TRBV30 to TRBJ1-5; D ambiguous. V was clipped by 1 base and J by 3 bases, with 7 bases between them. Germline V lookup: CDR1 GTSNPN, CDR2 SVGIG (reference sequence). The CDR3 has 13 residues. The CDR3 reads CAWSGQVNQPQHF. The CDR3 DNA reads as TGTGCCTGGAGTGGCCAGGTCAATCAGCCCCAGCATTTT. The full variable domain, with the rest looked up from reference TRBV30 and TRBJ1-5, is SQTIHQWPATLVQPVGSPLSLECTVEGTSNPNLYWYRQAAGRGLQLLFYSVGIGQISSEVPQNLSASRPQDRQFILSSKKLLLSDSGFYLCAWSGQVNQPQHFGDGTRLSIL.

V and J are TRBV23-1 and TRBJ2-5, with 9 nucleotides matching TRBD1. TRBV23-1 has ORF status, its function being uncertain. J was trimmed by 3 bases and V by 4 bases; bases with no gene match: 3. This CDR3 region has 14 residues. CDR3: CASSRDRGKETQYF. CDR3 sequence (DNA): TGCGCCAGCAGTCGAGACAGGGGGAAAGAGACCCAGTACTTC.

V is TRBV7-9 and J is TRBJ2-1; D call uncertain. Per germline, CDR1 SEHNR and CDR2 FQNEAQ (reference sequence). The CDR3 covers 13 residues. V gave up 0 bases and J gave up 5 bases, with 5 bases separating them. This CDR3 reads CASSLAPNNEQFF. The CDR3 DNA sequence: TGTGCCAGCAGCTTAGCCCCCAACAATGAGCAGTTCTTC.